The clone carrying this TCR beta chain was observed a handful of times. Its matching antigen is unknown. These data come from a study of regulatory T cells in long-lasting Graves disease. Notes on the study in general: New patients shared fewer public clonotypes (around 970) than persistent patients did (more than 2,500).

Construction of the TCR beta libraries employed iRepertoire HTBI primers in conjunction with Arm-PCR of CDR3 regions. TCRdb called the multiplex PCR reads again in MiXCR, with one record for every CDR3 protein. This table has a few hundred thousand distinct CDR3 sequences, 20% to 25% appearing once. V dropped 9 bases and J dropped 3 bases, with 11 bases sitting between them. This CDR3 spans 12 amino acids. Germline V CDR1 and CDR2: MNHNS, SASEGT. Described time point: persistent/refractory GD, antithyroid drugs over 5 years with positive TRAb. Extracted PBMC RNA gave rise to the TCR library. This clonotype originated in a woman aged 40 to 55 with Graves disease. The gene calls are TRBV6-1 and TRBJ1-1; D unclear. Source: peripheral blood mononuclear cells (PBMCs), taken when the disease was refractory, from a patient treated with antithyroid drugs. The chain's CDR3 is CASKTVYTEAFF. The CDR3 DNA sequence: TGTGCCAGTAAAACAGTATACACTGAAGCTTTCTTT.